Listed below are T cell receptor beta chains from one sample, sequenced in a study of T-cell reconstitution after alpha-beta-depleted transplantation in children. One entry per CDR3 protein, called by TCRdb with MiXCR from the PCR reads. This repertoire shows some 120,000 distinct CDR3 sequences, more than 20% found once; its top ten account for over 9.5%. The sample here was PBMCs, mostly from graft donor cells, taken 180 days after TCRalphabeta/CD19-depleted stem cell transplant. The receptors were gathered from a male patient under 10 years old who had a stem cell transplant for chronic granulomatous disease, so the T cells may come from the graft donor. Both conserved end residues are part of each CDR3. The D gene is left open where the match is weak. Part of the rows lack a size; the others show once, few, many or a class for expanded clones.

d_call: TRBD2; v_call: TRBV12-3/TRBV12-4; clone_size: many; j_call: TRBJ2-3; cdr3_nt: TGTGCCAGCAGTTTACAGTCTAGCGGGATGAATACGCAGTATTTT; cdr3_aa: CASSLQSSGMNTQYF
d_call: NA; v_call: TRBV5-1; clone_size: NA; j_call: TRBJ1-4; cdr3_nt: TGCGCCAGCAGCTCCCTCGGGACGTTGACTAATGAAAAACTGTTTTTT; cdr3_aa: CASSSLGTLTNEKLFF
d_call: NA; v_call: TRBV20-1; clone_size: NA; j_call: TRBJ2-1; cdr3_nt: TGCAGTGCTCCTCCGGGACTGGACTACAATGAGCAGTTCTTC; cdr3_aa: CSAPPGLDYNEQFF
d_call: NA; v_call: TRBV5-1; clone_size: few; j_call: TRBJ2-7; cdr3_nt: TGCGCCAGCAGCTGGGTACCTAGCGCCTCCTACGAGCAGTACTTC; cdr3_aa: CASSWVPSASYEQYF
d_call: TRBD1; v_call: TRBV20-1; clone_size: many; j_call: TRBJ2-7; cdr3_nt: TGCAGTGCCCCCTCAGGGGGAGTCTACGAGCAGTACTTC; cdr3_aa: CSAPSGGVYEQYF
d_call: NA; v_call: TRBV12-3/TRBV12-4; clone_size: NA; j_call: TRBJ2-1; cdr3_nt: TGTGCCAGCAGTAGCATCGGCAATGAGCAGTTCTTC; cdr3_aa: CASSSIGNEQFF
d_call: NA; v_call: TRBV12-3/TRBV12-4; clone_size: many; j_call: TRBJ1-1; cdr3_nt: TGTGCCAGCAGCCTACTCTCCACTGAAGCTTTCTTT; cdr3_aa: CASSLLSTEAFF
d_call: TRBD2; v_call: TRBV9; clone_size: NA; j_call: TRBJ2-1; cdr3_nt: TGTGCCAGCAGCGTTTCAGCCGGGACTAGAGGGTTTATGAATGAGCAGTTCTTC; cdr3_aa: CASSVSAGTRGFMNEQFF
d_call: NA; v_call: TRBV7-2; clone_size: many; j_call: TRBJ2-7; cdr3_nt: TGTGCCAGCAGCTTAGGATACTACTCCTACGAGCAGTACTTC; cdr3_aa: CASSLGYYSYEQYF
d_call: TRBD1; v_call: TRBV12-3/TRBV12-4; clone_size: NA; j_call: TRBJ1-6; cdr3_nt: TGTGCCAGCAGTTTATTTTCTTGGACTGTTCGGGACAGAAATAATTCACCCCTCCACTTT; cdr3_aa: CASSLFSWTVRDRNNSPLHF
d_call: TRBD2; v_call: TRBV5-5; clone_size: many; j_call: TRBJ2-7; cdr3_nt: TGTGCCAGCAGCTATGGGGTTGGACTAGCGGACTACGAGCAGTACTTC; cdr3_aa: CASSYGVGLADYEQYF
d_call: NA; v_call: TRBV29-1; clone_size: many; j_call: TRBJ2-2; cdr3_nt: TGCAGCGTTGATGGCAGAAAGGCCGGGGAGCTGTTTTTT; cdr3_aa: CSVDGRKAGELFF
d_call: NA; v_call: TRBV7-2; clone_size: NA; j_call: TRBJ1-2; cdr3_nt: TGTGCCAGCAGCCCAAGGACGGACAACTACACCTTC; cdr3_aa: CASSPRTDNYTF
d_call: TRBD1; v_call: TRBV6-4; clone_size: few; j_call: TRBJ2-1; cdr3_nt: TGTGCCAGCAGTGTCCTAACAGGGGCGTCCTACAATGAGCAGTTCTTC; cdr3_aa: CASSVLTGASYNEQFF
d_call: TRBD1; v_call: TRBV7-2; clone_size: medium-sized; j_call: TRBJ2-7; cdr3_nt: TGTGCCAGCAGTCTAGGGACAGGGTCCTACGAGCAGTACTTC; cdr3_aa: CASSLGTGSYEQYF
d_call: NA; v_call: TRBV5-1; clone_size: NA; j_call: TRBJ2-7; cdr3_nt: TGCGCCAGCAGCTTGAGTCACTCCTACGAGCAGTACTTC; cdr3_aa: CASSLSHSYEQYF
d_call: NA; v_call: TRBV15; clone_size: NA; j_call: TRBJ2-3; cdr3_nt: TGTGCCACCAGCAGTTCCCCCACAGATACGCAGTATTTT; cdr3_aa: CATSSSPTDTQYF
d_call: NA; v_call: TRBV6-4; clone_size: NA; j_call: TRBJ2-3; cdr3_nt: TGTGCCAGCAGAGAAGCAAGCAGCGACACAGATACGCAGTATTTT; cdr3_aa: CASREASSDTDTQYF
d_call: NA; v_call: TRBV28; clone_size: many; j_call: TRBJ2-5; cdr3_nt: TGTGCCAGCAGCCTACAGGGGAGGGAGACCCAGTACTTC; cdr3_aa: CASSLQGRETQYF
d_call: TRBD2; v_call: TRBV5-4; clone_size: NA; j_call: TRBJ2-1; cdr3_nt: TGTGCCAGCAGCTTGGACCAGCGGGAGGGCAATGAGCAGTTCTTC; cdr3_aa: CASSLDQREGNEQFF
d_call: NA; v_call: TRBV28; clone_size: NA; j_call: TRBJ2-1; cdr3_nt: TGTGCCAGCCTAGGTTGGGGTGAGCAGTTCTTC; cdr3_aa: CASLGWGEQFF
d_call: TRBD1; v_call: TRBV7-2; clone_size: NA; j_call: TRBJ2-5; cdr3_nt: TGTGCCAGCAGCTTAGGCGGGACAGGGCAAGAGACCCAGTACTTC; cdr3_aa: CASSLGGTGQETQYF
d_call: TRBD2; v_call: TRBV12-3/TRBV12-4; clone_size: many; j_call: TRBJ2-1; cdr3_nt: TGTGCCAGCAGTCGAACCGGGACTAGGGGTAATGAGCAGTTCTTC; cdr3_aa: CASSRTGTRGNEQFF
d_call: NA; v_call: TRBV5-4; clone_size: many; j_call: TRBJ2-7; cdr3_nt: TGTGCCAGCAGCTTGCCGGGTCTGGGAGAGCAGTACTTC; cdr3_aa: CASSLPGLGEQYF
d_call: NA; v_call: TRBV15; clone_size: many; j_call: TRBJ1-4; cdr3_nt: TGTGCCACCAGCCCGGGGACTGTCGCTTCAACTAATGAAAAACTGTTTTTT; cdr3_aa: CATSPGTVASTNEKLFF
d_call: TRBD1; v_call: TRBV12-3/TRBV12-4; clone_size: few; j_call: TRBJ1-4; cdr3_nt: TGTGCCAGCAGTTTAGGCAGGGGGCCTAATGAAAAACTGTTTTTT; cdr3_aa: CASSLGRGPNEKLFF
d_call: NA; v_call: TRBV29-1; clone_size: many; j_call: TRBJ2-5; cdr3_nt: TGCAGCGTTGGGCAGTCCCAAGAGACCCAGTACTTC; cdr3_aa: CSVGQSQETQYF
d_call: NA; v_call: TRBV12-3/TRBV12-4; clone_size: NA; j_call: TRBJ2-1; cdr3_nt: TGTGCCAGCAGTTTATCGGCGATGATCTCCTACAATGAGCAGTTCTTC; cdr3_aa: CASSLSAMISYNEQFF